These 32 T cell receptor beta chains were all obtained from the same sample, sequenced in a study of blood T cell repertoires in COVID-19. Profiled with immunoSEQ multiplex PCR; TCRdb holds only in-frame clones, not every one. This sample yields about 210,000 clones, of which roughly 80% are seen a single time; more than 9% belongs to the top ten. Material for sequencing was peripheral blood. These receptors were obtained from an elderly woman with COVID-19, enrolled during active disease.

This clone appeared a few times. The CDR3 protein is CATDISNQPQHF. The CDR3 bases are TGTGCCACAGACATTAGCAATCAGCCCCAGCATTTT. The chain has TRBV6-5 and TRBJ1-5; D remains ambiguous. The germline gives CDR1 MNHEY, CDR2 SVGAGI. The CDR3 covers 12 residues. V lost 10 bases and J lost 0, with 7 bases in between.

This clone was seen a single time. The CDR3: CASRVGQAPQPQHF. The CDR3 DNA follows: TGTGCCAGCAGGGTCGGACAGGCCCCTCAGCCCCAGCATTTT. This chain connects TRBV2 to TRBJ1-5; 7 bases line up with TRBD1. The CDR3 totals 14 residues. Germline V lookup: CDR1 SNHLY, CDR2 FYNNEI. V lost 6 bases, J lost 6 bases, and 8 bases stayed unmatched. The variable domain in full, completed from reference TRBV2 and TRBJ1-5, reads EPEVTQTPSHQVTQMGQEVILRCVPISNHLYFYWYRQILGQKVEFLVSFYNNEISEKSEIFDDQFSVERPDGSNFTLKIRSTKLEDSAMYFCASRVGQAPQPQHFGDGTRLSIL.

The gene calls are TRBV28 and TRBJ1-4; D ambiguous. There are 15 residues in the CDR3. Germline V gene data show CDR1 as MDHEN and CDR2 as SYDVKM. V was shortened by 4 bases and J by 8 bases, with 17 bases between the two germline ends. CDR3 nucleotide sequence: TGTGCCAGCAGTTCCCCCGGAAGAGGAGGAGAAAAACTGTTTTTT. Protein product: CASSSPGRGGEKLFF.

J is TRBJ1-2 and V is TRBV6-6; 8 nucleotides line up with TRBD1. The trim removed 6 bases at V and 7 bases at J, leaving 13 bases unmatched. The germline V gene has CDR1 MNHNY and CDR2 SVGAGI (reference sequence). The CDR3 runs to 15 residues. CDR3 coding DNA: TGTGCCAGCAGACCCCCGACAGGGGATCAGGGTGGCTACACCTTC. Residues: CASRPPTGDQGGYTF.

The V call is TRBV5-1, the J call TRBJ2-7, with 8 bases aligning to TRBD2. The junction had 8 bases not matched to a gene; V was cut back by 3 bases and J by 6 bases. Germline CDR1 is SGHRS and CDR2 is YFSETQ. The CDR3 runs 14 residues. The CDR3 DNA follows: TGCGCCAGCAGCTACGGACTAGCTACCATCGAGCAGTACTTC. It translates to CASSYGLATIEQYF.

The count of this clone is one. The chain links TRBV5-6 to TRBJ2-3; the D gene is possibly TRBD2 (7 bases). This CDR3 is 14 amino acids long. Germline V lookup: CDR1 SGHDT, CDR2 YYEEEE. Deletions cut 1 base from V and 6 bases from J, with 12 bases between. The CDR3 region has the DNA TGTGCCAGCAGCTTGCGGGGGGCGGGGGATACGCAGTATTTT. Protein sequence: CASSLRGAGDTQYF.

The J gene is TRBJ1-3, the V gene TRBV19; 8 bases match TRBD1. V was clipped by 6 bases and J by 2 bases; unmatched bases: 6. This CDR3 is built from 15 residues. Germline CDR1 reads LNHDA; CDR2 reads SQIVND (reference sequence). The CDR3 coding sequence is TGTGCCAGTAGCCGACAGGGGATCACTGGAAACACCATATATTTT. This translates into CASSRQGITGNTIYF.

The CDR3 here is CASSHKQGYDYGYTF. For the CDR3, the DNA is TGTGCCAGCAGTCATAAACAGGGATATGACTATGGCTACACCTTC. The gene calls are TRBV6-5 and TRBJ1-2, with D possibly TRBD1 on 6 matching bases. Per germline, CDR1 MNHEY and CDR2 SVGAGI. The CDR3 runs to 15 residues. V was shortened by 5 bases and J by 3 bases, with 16 bases between the two germline ends.

CDR3 sequence reads: CASSAGTGSTEAFF. DNA for the CDR3: TGTGCCAGCAGCGCCGGGACAGGGAGTACTGAAGCTTTCTTT. V usage is TRBV6-5 and J usage is TRBJ1-1; 9 bases are a match to TRBD1. J was trimmed by 5 bases and V by 6 bases; bases with no gene match: 7. Germline CDR1 reads MNHEY; CDR2 reads SVGAGI. The length of the CDR3 is 14 residues.

In the case of this clone: In the same sample, other DNA sequences code for this CDR3. CDR3 loop: CASSPQGSGANVLTF. DNA for the CDR3: TGTGCCAGCAGCCCCCAGGGCTCTGGGGCCAACGTCCTGACTTTC. The V call is TRBV11-2, the J call TRBJ2-6, with a weak D call TRBD1 (5 bases). The ends were cut back, 5 bases at V and 0 bases at J, with 8 bases in the middle. Germline CDR1 is SGHAT and CDR2 is FQNNGV. The CDR3 is 15 amino acids.

V usage is TRBV5-4 and J usage is TRBJ1-3; TRBD1 aligns across 7 bases. Germline loops: CDR1 SGHNT, CDR2 YYREEE (reference sequence). V shed 3 bases, J shed 4 bases, and the junction held 7 bases outside the gene matches. This CDR3 comprises 15 residues. DNA of the CDR3: TGTGCCAGCAGCTCACGACAGGGATCCGGAAACACCATATATTTT. Protein: CASSSRQGSGNTIYF.

V gene TRBV19 combines with J gene TRBJ1-2; TRBD1 aligns across 9 bases. The CDR3 has 15 amino acids. With V trimmed by 6 bases and J by 2 bases, 7 bases remained unmatched. Germline V CDR1 and CDR2: LNHDA, SQIVND (reference sequence). The DNA of the CDR3 is TGTGCCAGTAGCCGACCCGGGACAGGGAACTATGGCTACACCTTC. Translated: CASSRPGTGNYGYTF.

Written as DNA, the CDR3 is TGTGCCAGCAGTTTATATGGCAGCGCAACTAATGAAAAACTGTTTTTT. Its protein is CASSLYGSATNEKLFF. The V gene is TRBV28, the J gene TRBJ1-4, with D unclear. CDR3 length equals 16 residues. Per germline, CDR1 MDHEN and CDR2 SYDVKM. The V gene lost 1 base and the J gene lost 0 bases, with 9 bases spanning the gap.

The chain has TRBV19 and TRBJ1-1; 10 positions agree with TRBD1. The V gene end was trimmed by 7 bases and the J gene end by 1 base; junction bases not matched to a gene: 9. This CDR3 has 16 amino acids. CDR1 LNHDA and CDR2 SQIVND come from the germline V gene (reference sequence). CDR3 sequence (DNA): TGTGCCAGTAACCCCCGACAGGGGGCGAGGAACACTGAAGCTTTCTTT. Translated, it gives CASNPRQGARNTEAFF.

This chain links TRBV6-6 with TRBJ1-2; maybe TRBD1 (6 bases). Trimming took off 11 bases at V and 0 bases at J, with 16 bases between the two ends. There are 14 residues in the CDR3. Germline V gives CDR1 MNHNY, CDR2 SVGAGI (reference sequence). DNA of the CDR3: TGTGCCGGTACGGGGGGACAAACTAACTATGGCTACACCTTC. The encoded protein is CAGTGGQTNYGYTF.

The chain carries TRBV12-3 or TRBV12-4 and TRBJ1-2; 8 bases are shared with TRBD1. CDR3 length: 13 amino acids. With V trimmed by 5 bases and J by 4 bases, 3 bases remained unmatched. This CDR3 reads CASSQGTGYGYTF. The CDR3 region has the DNA TGTGCCAGCAGTCAAGGGACAGGCTATGGCTACACCTTC.

In its sample, this clone was seen once. J is TRBJ1-6 and V is TRBV11-2, with D perhaps TRBD1 (5 bases). Germline V gene data show CDR1 as SGHAT and CDR2 as FQNNGV. Trimming removed 0 bases at V and 10 bases at J, with 13 bases between. The CDR3 consists of 15 residues. The CDR3 reads CASSLEGREGSPLHF. Written as DNA, the CDR3 is TGTGCCAGCAGCTTAGAGGGCAGGGAGGGATCACCCCTCCACTTT.

This clone showed up just once. This chain uses TRBV2 with TRBJ2-3; TRBD1 is a possible D gene (6 bases). Germline V gene data show CDR1 as SNHLY and CDR2 as FYNNEI. CDR3 length: 14 amino acids. The ends were cut back, 5 bases at V and 6 bases at J, with 15 bases in the middle. As DNA, the CDR3 is TGTGCCAGCAGTATTACCACGACAGGTGATACGCAGTATTTT. Amino acid sequence: CASSITTTGDTQYF.

The chain combines TRBV19 with TRBJ1-5; TRBD1 matches 7 bases. CDR1 is LNHDA and CDR2 is SQIVND in the germline V gene (reference sequence). The CDR3 contains 16 residues. J was trimmed by 4 bases and V by 5 bases; bases with no gene match: 11. In DNA form, the CDR3 reads TGTGCCAGTAGTCCCCTGGGGACAGTATTAAATCAGCCCCAGCATTTT. Its translation is CASSPLGTVLNQPQHF. Full variable domain (remainder filled in from reference TRBV19 and TRBJ1-5): DGGITQSPKYLFRKEGQNVTLSCEQNLNHDAMYWYRQDPGQGLRLIYYSQIVNDFQKGDIAEGYSVSREKKESFPLTVTSAQKNPTAFYLCASSPLGTVLNQPQHFGDGTRLSIL.

The V gene is TRBV27, the J gene TRBJ1-2; D possibly corresponds to TRBD1 (6 bases). V was cut by 7 bases and J by 3 bases, with 18 bases left in between. This CDR3 comprises 15 residues. Germline assignment: CDR1 MNHEY and CDR2 SMNVEV (reference sequence). For the CDR3, the DNA is TGTGCCAGCAACCCAGTGGGGGCGCCGGACTATGGCTACACCTTC. Translation: CASNPVGAPDYGYTF.

The genes are TRBV14 and TRBJ2-7; D possibly corresponds to TRBD2 (5 bases). CDR3 length equals 15 residues. CDR1 SGHDN and CDR2 FVKESK come from the germline V gene. V gave up 10 bases and J gave up 3 bases, with 22 bases separating them. The CDR3 spells CATAPGWVGVYEQYF. CDR3 nucleotide sequence: TGTGCCACCGCTCCAGGTTGGGTCGGGGTCTACGAGCAGTACTTC.

The rearrangement uses TRBV6-5 and TRBJ2-5, with 7 bases aligning to TRBD2. CDR1 MNHEY and CDR2 SVGAGI come from the germline V gene. V trimming: 7 bases; J trimming: 5 bases; junction bases outside the gene matches: 1. The CDR3 loop spans 11 amino acids. The CDR3 DNA reads as TGTGCCAGCACCGGGGGGGAGACCCAGTACTTC. Its protein product is CASTGGETQYF.

This clone was detected a few times. This sequence joins TRBV6-5 and TRBJ1-5; D gene unclear. This CDR3 is built from 14 residues. Trimming took off 4 bases at V and 4 bases at J, with 11 bases between the two ends. The germline V gene has CDR1 MNHEY and CDR2 SVGAGI. CDR3 nucleotide sequence: TGTGCCAGCAGTTCCGGTTACCCTAATCAGCCCCAGCATTTT. Protein product: CASSSGYPNQPQHF.

This chain links TRBV5-5 with TRBJ2-3; no firm D call. V was trimmed by 4 bases and J by 6 bases, leaving 12 bases between them. This CDR3 contains 13 residues. Germline-derived CDR1 and CDR2 are SGHKS and YYEKEE (reference sequence). CDR3 sequence: CASSVASPDTQYF. The CDR3 DNA sequence: TGTGCCAGCAGCGTCGCGAGCCCCGATACGCAGTATTTT. Drawing the rest from reference TRBV5-5 and TRBJ2-3, the complete variable domain is DAGVTQSPTHLIKTRGQQVTLRCSPISGHKSVSWYQQVLGQGPQFIFQYYEKEERGRGNFPDRFSARQFPNYSSELNVNALLLGDSALYLCASSVASPDTQYFGPGTRLTVL.

This clone has more than one count but fewer than ten. The chain has TRBV19 and TRBJ1-3; 7 bases line up with TRBD1. Germline values: CDR1 LNHDA, CDR2 SQIVND (reference sequence). The CDR3 sequence is 15 residues long. With V trimmed by 4 bases and J by 0 bases, 3 bases remained unmatched. The CDR3 nucleotides read TGTGCCAGTAGTACCGGACAGGCCTCTGGAAACACCATATATTTT. It is translated as CASSTGQASGNTIYF.

This rearrangement joins TRBV6-6 to TRBJ1-6; no clear D. V was cut by 5 bases and J by 2 bases, with 19 bases left in between. The V gene's germline CDR1 is MNHNY and CDR2 SVGAGI (reference sequence). The CDR3 covers 18 residues. CDR3 region: CASSPNAAGSAYNSPLHF. The CDR3 DNA sequence: TGTGCCAGCAGTCCCAATGCTGCAGGTTCGGCCTATAATTCACCCCTCCACTTT.

V usage is TRBV14 and J usage is TRBJ2-3; a weak D match, TRBD2 (5 bases). The CDR3 spans 15 residues. Germline lookup yields CDR1 SGHDN and CDR2 FVKESK. Trimming stripped 1 base from V and 5 bases from J, with 13 bases between. The CDR3 region is CASSQGSRGIDTQYF. CDR3 DNA: TGTGCCAGCAGCCAAGGTTCTAGAGGGATAGATACGCAGTATTTT.

This chain links TRBV5-6 with TRBJ1-3; D possibly corresponds to TRBD1 (6 bases). Germline V gene data show CDR1 as SGHDT and CDR2 as YYEEEE. The CDR3 spans 14 residues. The V end was cut by 3 bases, the J end by 4 bases, with 11 bases between. For the CDR3, the DNA is TGTGCCAGCAGCTGGCCGACAGGAGGAAACACCATATATTTT. It codes for CASSWPTGGNTIYF.

The rearrangement joins TRBV7-2 to TRBJ1-5; D is perhaps TRBD1 (6 bases). The CDR3 contains 13 residues. With 1 base removed from V and 9 bases from J, the gap between germline ends came to 10 bases. Germline V gene data show CDR1 as SGHTA and CDR2 as FQGNSA. The CDR3 is CASSLGGRRPQHF. The CDR3 DNA follows: TGTGCCAGCAGCTTAGGGGGGCGCAGGCCCCAGCATTTT.

This chain joins TRBV7-2 and TRBJ2-3; maybe TRBD2 (5 bases). The CDR3 is 15 amino acids. The germline CDR1 and CDR2 sequences are SGHTA and FQGNSA. Trimming took 8 bases from V and 3 from J, leaving 18 bases between them. As DNA, the CDR3 is TGTGCCAGCGTACTGGCGGTAGCGTTTACAGATACGCAGTATTTT. It encodes CASVLAVAFTDTQYF.

The chain has TRBV6-6 and TRBJ2-7; D possibly corresponds to TRBD1 (6 bases). This CDR3 has 12 residues. Between the trimmed V and J ends, which lost 2 bases and 7 bases, there was a span of 9 bases. In germline, CDR1 is MNHNY, CDR2 SVGAGI (reference sequence). CDR3 sequence: CASSYTGWEQYV. The DNA of the CDR3 is TGTGCCAGCAGTTACACAGGGTGGGAGCAGTACGTC.

This clone was counted a single time. This chain joins TRBV5-8 and TRBJ2-3; 11 nucleotides agree with TRBD2. CDR1 is SGHTS, CDR2 YDEGEE, per germline. This CDR3 comprises 16 residues. With 4 bases clipped from V and 6 bases from J, the junction kept 10 bases outside the gene matches. The CDR3 loop reads CASSQLGLAVGDTQYF. DNA for the CDR3: TGTGCCAGCAGCCAACTGGGACTAGCGGTGGGGGATACGCAGTATTTT.